The entry below describes one T cell receptor beta chain. What it binds is not known. Building of the TCR beta libraries involved iRepertoire HTBI primers and Arm-PCR of CDR3 regions. TCRdb re-derived calls from the multiplex PCR reads in MiXCR, one entry per CDR3 protein. The sample consists of under 450,000 distinct CDR3 sequences, approximately 25% of them appearing once. These data belong to a study of regulatory T cells in long-lasting Graves disease. Study-wide results and caveats: Results may be inaccurate due to the small sample size. TCR diversity in persistent Graves' patients was below that of newly diagnosed ones.

The CDR3 consists of 18 residues. CDR1 and CDR2 (germline): SGHRS, YFSETQ. V was pared by 4 bases and J by 5 bases, with 12 bases of the junction left unmatched. The time point was: persistent/refractory GD, antithyroid drugs over 5 years with positive TRAb. PBMC-extracted RNA yielded the TCR library. In Xi'an, China, an endocrinology department was the source of patients. Blood from the periphery, around 9.3 milliliters in all, was drawn into EDTA tubes. This receptor was taken from a woman aged 40-49 years with Graves disease. V usage is TRBV5-1 and J usage is TRBJ2-5, with 15 bases matching TRBD2. Source: peripheral blood mononuclear cells (PBMCs), taken when the disease was refractory, from a patient treated with antithyroid drugs. The CDR3 spells CASSPEYGLAGGMETQYF. The DNA of the CDR3 is TGCGCCAGCAGCCCTGAATATGGACTAGCGGGAGGGATGGAGACCCAGTACTTC.